This T cell receptor beta chain is drawn from a study of T cells after yellow fever vaccination. Study conclusions and caveats: Bulk-population clonotypes that are abundant could appear as contaminants in FACS-sorted repertoires. The secondary response was weaker but peaked faster, day 5 versus 15.

The CDR3 loop spans 15 amino acids. Per the germline V gene, CDR1 is DFQATT and CDR2 is SNEGSKA (reference sequence). Losses at the gene ends were 5 bases for V and 2 bases for J; bases not matched to a gene: 10. On this clonotype: Antigen: not known.

Universal primer sites and UMIs were introduced during 5'RACE template-switching synthesis of TCR cDNA. TCRdb redid the calling of the 5' RACE reads with MiXCR, one entry per CDR3 protein. The profile shows 300,000 to 350,000 distinct CDR3 sequences, 3% to 4.5% of them singletons. Sequences were derived from PBMCs, sampled 5 days after the yellow fever booster vaccination. The chain employs TRBV20-1 and TRBJ2-7; 9 nucleotides match TRBD1. The clonotype was recovered from a man in his late teens or twenties who received the YFV17D yellow fever vaccine. The CDR3 DNA sequence: TGCAGTGCTGGGGAGCGGGACAGGGCGGCCTACGAGCAGTACTTC. This codes for CSAGERDRAAYEQYF.